A single sample is the source of the 26 T cell receptor beta chains below, sequenced in a study of beta chain features in type 1 diabetes. Sequenced material consisted of expressed TCRB transcripts (all of the isolated RNA was reverse transcribed). Repertoires were generated with immunoSEQ multiplex PCR, while TCRdb's copy carries only in-frame clones and drops some. The table records 850,000 to 900,000 clones, roughly a sixth of them present only once. Material for sequencing was naive CD4+ T cells from blood. These receptors were obtained from a woman aged 18-29 years in good health.

The gene calls are TRBV7-3 and TRBJ2-1, with a possible D match to TRBD2 (5 bases). Germline assignment: CDR1 SGHTA and CDR2 FQGTGA. V was shortened by 2 bases and J by 6 bases, with 11 bases between the two germline ends. The CDR3 is 14 amino acids. The DNA of the CDR3 is TGTGCCAGCAGCTTACGTGGCGGGCCCAATGAGCAGTTCTTC. Translation gives CASSLRGGPNEQFF.

This clone was seen only a few times. The V and J genes are TRBV28 and TRBJ2-7, with D possibly TRBD2 on 6 matching bases. Trimming stripped 5 bases from V and 4 bases from J, with 27 bases between. Germline CDR1 MDHEN, CDR2 SYDVKM. This CDR3 region has 18 residues. The CDR3 coding sequence is TGTGCCAGCAGTCCGGGGACTTCCAGGGTGGGGTACATTTACGAGCAGTACTTC. It specifies CASSPGTSRVGYIYEQYF.

The CDR3 spells CASSQDPGTSSTKTQYF. DNA of the CDR3: TGTGCCAGCAGCCAAGATCCGGGGACTAGCAGTACGAAGACCCAGTACTTC. V usage is TRBV4-2 and J usage is TRBJ2-5; TRBD2 aligns across 9 bases. Germline CDR1 reads LGHNA; CDR2 reads YNFKEQ. Trimming at V came to 0 bases and at J to 6 bases, leaving 11 bases not matched to a gene. The CDR3 totals 17 residues.

The table lists this clone with a few counts. The J gene is TRBJ1-2, the V gene TRBV6-6, with TRBD1 identical over 8 bases. With 9 bases clipped from V and 6 bases from J, the junction kept 15 bases outside the gene matches. This CDR3 region has 15 residues. Germline-derived CDR1 and CDR2 are MNHNY and SVGAGI (reference sequence). The CDR3 sequence is CASGVGQGAGDGYTF. Written as DNA, the CDR3 is TGTGCCAGTGGGGTTGGGCAGGGGGCAGGGGATGGCTACACCTTC.

This clone occurred a few times. The chain combines TRBV6-5 with TRBJ1-5, with TRBD1 matching 9 bases. The CDR3 loop spans 14 amino acids. Germline loops: CDR1 MNHEY, CDR2 SVGAGI. V lost 0 bases, J lost 6 bases, and 0 bases stayed unmatched. The CDR3: CASSYSTGGQPQHF. DNA for the CDR3: TGTGCCAGCAGTTACTCGACAGGGGGTCAGCCCCAGCATTTT.

A few counts support this clone. The chain recombines TRBV7-2 with TRBJ1-2, with D perhaps TRBD1 (6 bases). This CDR3 contains 13 residues. Germline-derived CDR1 and CDR2 are SGHTA and FQGNSA. V was trimmed by 4 bases and J by 7 bases, leaving 13 bases between them. This CDR3 is CASSYQTGFGYTF. CDR3 sequence (DNA): TGTGCCAGCAGCTACCAAACAGGGTTTGGCTACACCTTC.

This chain joins TRBV4-1 and TRBJ2-7; a weak D match, TRBD1 (5 bases). Trimming pared 2 bases from V and 0 bases from J, leaving 23 bases between. The CDR3 runs 19 residues. Germline values: CDR1 MGHRA, CDR2 YSYEKL. CDR3 region: CASSQRLRQGSPVSYEQYF. CDR3 sequence (DNA): TGCGCCAGCAGCCAACGGTTGCGGCAGGGCTCGCCCGTCTCCTACGAGCAGTACTTC.

This clone occurred a few times. At one end the junction does not follow the germline gene, possibly because of a read error. The V gene is TRBV20-1, the J gene TRBJ2-7; D is undetermined. This CDR3 is built from 11 residues. CDR1 and CDR2 from the germline V gene are DFQATT and SNEGSKA (reference sequence). The CDR3 reads CSARGVEEQYF. For the CDR3, the DNA is TGCAGTGCCAGAGGAGTAGAGGAGCAGTACTTC.

The V gene is TRBV29-1, the J gene TRBJ2-7; 7 bases match TRBD1. CDR1 is SQVTM, CDR2 ANQGSEA, per germline. Unmatched junction bases numbered 3, after V lost 4 bases and J lost 6 bases. This CDR3 is 11 amino acids long. In DNA form, the CDR3 reads TGCAGCGTTGGACAGGGTTTCGAGCAGTACTTC. Encoded protein: CSVGQGFEQYF.

This chain joins TRBV23-1 and TRBJ2-7; TRBD2 aligns across 10 bases. TRBV23-1 falls under the ORF class, with uncertain function. With 7 bases clipped from V and 3 bases from J, the junction kept 12 bases outside the gene matches. The CDR3 spans 16 residues. The CDR3 region is CASTCLAGAEDYEQYF. The CDR3 nucleotides read TGCGCCAGCACTTGCCTAGCGGGAGCGGAAGACTACGAGCAGTACTTC.

The chain is built from TRBV28 and TRBJ2-5; 7 bases are a match to TRBD2. Per the germline V gene, CDR1 is MDHEN and CDR2 is SYDVKM. V was pared by 2 bases and J by 5 bases, with 2 bases of the junction left unmatched. The CDR3 runs to 13 residues. CDR3 in DNA: TGTGCCAGCAGTTTAGGCGGGAGCGAGACCCAGTACTTC. This translates into CASSLGGSETQYF.

A remark on this clone: The sample holds other DNA sequences that translate to the same CDR3. The chain carries TRBV2 and TRBJ1-5; TRBD1 matches at 8 bases. The germline CDR1 and CDR2 sequences are SNHLY and FYNNEI. V trimming: 5 bases; J trimming: 1 base; junction bases outside the gene matches: 1. There are 14 residues in the CDR3. CDR3 protein: CASSRQGSNQPQHF. CDR3 coding DNA: TGTGCCAGCAGTCGACAGGGGAGCAATCAGCCCCAGCATTTT.

V usage is TRBV4-1 and J usage is TRBJ2-1; D is possibly TRBD1 or TRBD2 (6 bases each). CDR3 length equals 16 residues. Trimming removed 0 bases from V and 9 bases from J, with 18 bases in between. Germline values: CDR1 MGHRA, CDR2 YSYEKL. The CDR3 sequence is CASSQEGGLGVGEQFF. The CDR3 DNA reads TGCGCCAGCAGCCAAGAAGGGGGACTTGGGGTCGGTGAGCAGTTCTTC.

The chain carries TRBV14 and TRBJ1-4, with 8 nucleotides matching TRBD1. This CDR3 has 18 amino acids. Germline loops: CDR1 SGHDN, CDR2 FVKESK. J gave up 3 bases and V 1 base, and 10 bases lay outside the gene matches. CDR3 amino acids: CASSQGAGGLASNEKLFF. CDR3 DNA: TGTGCCAGCAGCCAAGGAGCAGGGGGCCTTGCGTCTAATGAAAAACTGTTTTTT.

A few counts support this clone. V usage is TRBV19 and J usage is TRBJ1-1; D not resolved. Germline V gives CDR1 LNHDA, CDR2 SQIVND (reference sequence). V lost 5 bases, J lost 7 bases, and 14 bases lay in between. The CDR3 spans 13 residues. The CDR3 sequence: CASSAGRVGEAFF. The DNA for the CDR3 is TGTGCCAGTAGTGCCGGAAGGGTAGGTGAAGCTTTCTTT.

The J gene is TRBJ2-5, the V gene TRBV18, with unresolved D. Germline CDR1 reads KGHSH; CDR2 reads LQKENI. V was shortened by 5 bases and J by 2 bases, with 15 bases between the two germline ends. The CDR3 covers 15 residues. The DNA of the CDR3 is TGTGCCAGCTCAGAAATATTACTGCCGCAAGAGACCCAGTACTTC. It codes for CASSEILLPQETQYF.

The V gene is TRBV2, the J gene TRBJ2-1, with 8 bases fitting TRBD1. The CDR3 loop spans 15 amino acids. Germline CDR1 reads SNHLY; CDR2 reads FYNNEI. V gave up 6 bases and J gave up 3 bases; unmatched junction bases: 7. CDR3 region: CASRERQGYYNEQFF. In nucleotides, the CDR3 is TGTGCCAGCAGGGAGCGACAGGGGTACTACAATGAGCAGTTCTTC.

The chain combines TRBV11-2 with TRBJ2-1; 11 nucleotides agree with TRBD2. Germline lookup yields CDR1 SGHAT and CDR2 FQNNGV. There are 18 residues in the CDR3. Unmatched junction bases numbered 12, after V lost 6 bases and J lost 2 bases. The CDR3 DNA follows: TGTGCCAGCAGATCCGGCACTAGCGGGAGAGGACCCTACAATGAGCAGTTCTTC. This gives the protein CASRSGTSGRGPYNEQFF. The variable domain in full, completed from reference TRBV11-2 and TRBJ2-1, reads EAGVAQSPRYKIIEKRQSVAFWCNPISGHATLYWYQQILGQGPKLLIQFQNNGVVDDSQLPKDRFSAERLKGVDSTLKIQPAKLEDSAVYLCASRSGTSGRGPYNEQFFGPGTRLTVL.

The rearrangement links TRBV7-9 to TRBJ2-5; maybe TRBD2 (5 bases). Germline CDR1 is SEHNR and CDR2 is FQNEAQ (reference sequence). The CDR3 runs 16 residues. V gave up 5 bases and J gave up 5 bases, with 21 bases separating them. The CDR3: CASSPYAQTMRETQYF. In nucleotides, the CDR3 is TGTGCCAGCAGCCCTTATGCACAGACTATGCGGGAGACCCAGTACTTC.

This clone has just a few counts. This chain joins TRBV5-1 and TRBJ2-2; 9 positions agree with TRBD2. V shed 4 bases and J 0 bases; nucleotides not matched to a gene: 4. CDR3 length: 16 amino acids. The V gene's germline CDR1 is SGHRS and CDR2 YFSETQ. The CDR3 sequence: CASSTLAGSNTGELFF. The CDR3 region has the DNA TGCGCCAGCAGCACCCTAGCGGGATCGAACACCGGGGAGCTGTTTTTT.

V gene TRBV2 combines with J gene TRBJ2-1; D ambiguous. The V gene lost 5 bases and the J gene lost 4 bases, with 18 bases spanning the gap. Germline V gene sequence: CDR1 SNHLY, CDR2 FYNNEI. The CDR3 has 16 residues. The CDR3 DNA follows: TGTGCCAGCAGTTCACGAGGAACACGTATATACAATGAGCAGTTCTTC. Amino acids: CASSSRGTRIYNEQFF.

This clone was seen a few times. The chain joins TRBV7-2 to TRBJ1-2; maybe TRBD1 (6 bases). This CDR3 has 14 amino acids. Trimming removed 5 bases from V and 4 bases from J, with 14 bases in between. Germline CDR1 reads SGHTA; CDR2 reads FQGNSA. The CDR3 DNA follows: TGTGCCAGCAGCCGCCCAACAGGGACCTATGGCTACACCTTC. Protein product: CASSRPTGTYGYTF.

The rearrangement uses TRBV6-5 and TRBJ1-2, with a weak D call TRBD1 (6 bases). CDR3 length: 12 amino acids. Trimming took off 5 bases at V and 10 bases at J, with 14 bases between the two ends. Per germline, CDR1 MNHEY and CDR2 SVGAGI. CDR3 protein: CASSQGTGSYTF. The DNA for the CDR3 is TGTGCCAGCAGTCAGGGTACAGGGTCCTACACCTTC.

The chain couples TRBV5-1 to TRBJ2-5, with TRBD2 identical over 8 bases. Gene TRBJ2-7 matches the end of the DNA better, so the J call may be wrong. The germline V gene has CDR1 SGHRS and CDR2 YFSETQ. The CDR3 extends over 14 amino acids. The CDR3 is CASSLGLASYEQYF. The CDR3 nucleotides are TGCGCCAGCAGCTTGGGACTAGCGAGCTACGAGCAGTACTTC.

This chain uses TRBV5-1 with TRBJ2-4; D might be TRBD2 (6 bases). V lost 0 bases and J lost 8, with 9 bases in between. The germline gives CDR1 SGHRS, CDR2 YFSETQ. There are 13 residues in the CDR3. CDR3 amino acids: CASSLGPGDIQYF. The CDR3 nucleotides are TGCGCCAGCAGCTTGGGGCCGGGAGACATTCAGTACTTC.

There are a few counts of this clone. Other DNA sequences in this specimen translate into the identical CDR3. The genes are TRBV29-1 and TRBJ2-5; D possibly corresponds to TRBD1 (8 bases). The V and J ends lost 7 bases and 3 bases respectively, with 12 bases between them. The V gene's germline CDR1 is SQVTM and CDR2 ANQGSEA. The CDR3 runs 12 residues. The DNA of the CDR3 is TGCAGCGGTACAGGGGGGGAAGAGACCCAGTACTTC. Protein product: CSGTGGEETQYF.